Here is one TCR beta chain with its context. Using immunoSEQ multiplex PCR, the repertoire was profiled, and TCRdb retains in-frame clones only, with some absent. This table has approximately 100,000 clones, almost 85% appearing once. The source of the sample is a study of control samples from healthy donors and cancer patients. Sequenced material: blood. The receptor's source is a man aged 60-69 years in good health.

CDR3 sequence: CSVLDRSYEQYF. CDR3 coding DNA: TGCAGCGTCTTGGACAGGTCCTACGAGCAGTACTTC. J is TRBJ2-7 and V is TRBV29-1, with TRBD1 matching 7 bases. The J segment lost 1 base and the V segment lost 6 bases, leaving 3 bases of the junction unmatched. The CDR3 is made up of 12 amino acids. The V gene's germline CDR1 is SQVTM and CDR2 ANQGSEA.